The 4 T cell receptor beta chains below all came from one sample that was sequenced in a study of blood T cell repertoires in COVID-19. Clones were sequenced by immunoSEQ multiplex PCR, and TCRdb holds only the in-frame ones, with some missing. The table includes hundreds of thousands of clones, about 85% detected once. Sequencing input: PBMCs or T cells enriched from blood (not recorded which). The receptors originated from a woman aged 18-29 years with acute COVID-19.

J is TRBJ2-1 and V is TRBV15; tentatively, D is TRBD2 (6 bases). Germline V gene data show CDR1 as LNHNV and CDR2 as YYDKDF (reference sequence). The V end lost 3 bases, the J end lost 3 bases, and 15 bases lay between the germline ends. The CDR3 length is 16 residues. As DNA, the CDR3 is TGTGCCACCAGCAGTGGGGGGACTGGGGGCTACAATGAGCAGTTCTTC. This encodes CATSSGGTGGYNEQFF.

This sequence joins TRBV7-8 and TRBJ1-5, with D possibly matching TRBD1 (5 bases). This CDR3 spans 14 amino acids. Germline CDR1 reads SGHVS; CDR2 reads FQNEAQ. Trimming removed 5 bases from V and 3 bases from J, with 11 bases in between. The CDR3 bases are TGTGCCAGCAGCCCCGACAGCCTCAATCAGCCCCAGCATTTT. Protein product: CASSPDSLNQPQHF. The full variable domain, its missing parts supplied by reference TRBV7-8 and TRBJ1-5, is GAGVSQSPRYKVAKRGQDVALRCDPISGHVSLFWYQQALGQGPEFLTYFQNEAQLDKSGLPSDRFFAERPEGSVSTLKIQRTQQEDSAVYLCASSPDSLNQPQHFGDGTRLSIL.

The rearrangement uses TRBV4-1 and TRBJ1-2; D possibly corresponds to TRBD1 (6 bases). Germline V CDR1 and CDR2: MGHRA, YSYEKL. The CDR3 covers 16 residues. Deletions cut 1 base from V and 4 bases from J, with 16 bases between. The CDR3, as DNA: TGCGCCAGCAGCCAAGTAGTAACAGGGAAGGGCTATGGCTACACCTTC. Translated: CASSQVVTGKGYGYTF.

This sequence joins TRBV7-6 and TRBJ2-5; perhaps TRBD2 as D (5 bases). This CDR3 is 14 amino acids long. The germline gives CDR1 SGHVS, CDR2 FNYEAQ. The V gene lost 0 bases and the J gene lost 4 bases, with 9 bases spanning the gap. Here the CDR3 reads CASSLALASETQYF. CDR3 nucleotides: TGTGCCAGCAGCTTAGCGCTAGCCTCAGAGACCCAGTACTTC.